Ten or more counts support the clone carrying this TCR beta chain. Its cognate antigen is unknown. This sample was included in a study of neurological immune-mediated disorders. General study findings and limits: Private repertoires in all groups were suggested by the finding that expanded clones across subjects shared no CDR3 amino acid sequences.

The V gene lost 1 base and the J gene lost 8 bases, with 11 bases spanning the gap. Germline loops: CDR1 LGHDT, CDR2 YNNKEL (reference sequence). The CDR3 length is 13 residues. One entry per CDR3 protein, called by TCRdb with MiXCR from the 5' RACE reads. Among roughly 70,000 distinct CDR3 sequences listed, 3.5% to 5% were seen once. Sequenced input: PBMCs. The source of this sequence is a man aged 25-40 years with multiple sclerosis. J is TRBJ1-1 and V is TRBV3-1, with a possible D match to TRBD1 (5 bases). DNA of the CDR3: TGTGCCAGCAGCCAAGTACCACAGGCCGAAGCTTTCTTT. Translating it yields CASSQVPQAEAFF.